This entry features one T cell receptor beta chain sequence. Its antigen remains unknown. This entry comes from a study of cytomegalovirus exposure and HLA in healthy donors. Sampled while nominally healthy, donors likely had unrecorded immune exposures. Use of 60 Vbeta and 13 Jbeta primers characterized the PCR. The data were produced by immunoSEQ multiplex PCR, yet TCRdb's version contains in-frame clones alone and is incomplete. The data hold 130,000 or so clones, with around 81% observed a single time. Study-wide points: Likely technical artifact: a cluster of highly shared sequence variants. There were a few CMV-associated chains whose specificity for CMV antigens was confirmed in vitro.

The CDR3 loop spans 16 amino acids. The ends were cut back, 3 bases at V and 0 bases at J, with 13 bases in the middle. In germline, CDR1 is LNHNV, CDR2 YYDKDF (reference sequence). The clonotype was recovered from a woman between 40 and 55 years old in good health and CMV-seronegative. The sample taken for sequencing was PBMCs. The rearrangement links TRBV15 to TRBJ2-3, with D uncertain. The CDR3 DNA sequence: TGTGCCACCAGCAGGGGTGACTCTTCTAGCACAGATACGCAGTATTTT. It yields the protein CATSRGDSSSTDTQYF.